This TCR beta chain was recorded in a study of technical replicates of blood from a handful of donors. Sequencing was performed with immunoSEQ multiplex PCR; in TCRdb, only in-frame clones are kept and a portion is missing. The data hold some 77,000 clones, with about 86% observed a single time. Germline CDR1 reads KGHSH; CDR2 reads LQKENI. This CDR3 is built from 14 residues. The chain has TRBV18 and TRBJ2-5; 7 bases match TRBD1. Judging by the DNA end, TRBJ2-7 fits better; the J call may be wrong. The sequenced material came from PBMCs. The origin of this receptor is a human donor in good health. Some clones in this sample may be carry-over from other donors' samples. This chain's CDR3 is CASSPIGQVYEQYF. As DNA, the CDR3 is TGTGCCAGCTCACCTATCGGACAGGTTTACGAGCAGTACTTC.